This TCR beta chain appears in the sequencing data of a study of blood T cell repertoires in COVID-19. Study information: PBMCs, B-cell-depleted T cells, or T cells provided the cDNA or gDNA that made up the material.

Participants spanned ages about 18 to 89 years and resided in over 20 US areas. Clones were sequenced by immunoSEQ multiplex PCR, and TCRdb holds only the in-frame ones, with some missing. The sample has a few hundred thousand clones, less than 90% seen once. The CDR3 is made up of 15 amino acids. CDR1 and CDR2 from the germline V gene are SGHRS and YFSETQ. Trimming shortened V by 0 bases and J by 0 bases, and 8 bases separated the two germline ends. The sequenced material came from PBMCs or T cells enriched from blood (not recorded which). This chain connects TRBV5-1 to TRBJ2-3; weak D call: TRBD1 (5 bases). The sequence was collected from a woman aged 50 to 60 who had recovered from COVID-19. The DNA for the CDR3 is TGCGCCAGCAGCTTGGTTGGGGCTAGCACAGATACGCAGTATTTT. Its translation is CASSLVGASTDTQYF.